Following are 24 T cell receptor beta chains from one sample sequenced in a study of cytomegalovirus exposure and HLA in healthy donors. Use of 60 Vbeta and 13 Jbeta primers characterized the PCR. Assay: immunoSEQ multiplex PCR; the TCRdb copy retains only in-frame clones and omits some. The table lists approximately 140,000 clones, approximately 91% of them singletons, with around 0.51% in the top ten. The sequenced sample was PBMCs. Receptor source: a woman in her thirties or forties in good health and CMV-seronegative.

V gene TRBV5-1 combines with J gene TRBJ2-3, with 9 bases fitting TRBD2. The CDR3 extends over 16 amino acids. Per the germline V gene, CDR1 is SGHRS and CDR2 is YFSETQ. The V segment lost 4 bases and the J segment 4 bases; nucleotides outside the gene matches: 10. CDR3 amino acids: CASSPQTSGLSDTQYF. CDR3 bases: TGCGCCAGCAGCCCTCAGACTAGCGGTCTATCAGATACGCAGTATTTT.

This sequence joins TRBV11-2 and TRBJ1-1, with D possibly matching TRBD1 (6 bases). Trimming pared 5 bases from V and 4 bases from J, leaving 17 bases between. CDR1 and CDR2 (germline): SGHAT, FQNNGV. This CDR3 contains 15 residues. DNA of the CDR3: TGTGCCAGCAGCCCCAGCAGGGGCGAGATCACTGAAGCTTTCTTT. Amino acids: CASSPSRGEITEAFF.

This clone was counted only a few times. This chain's CDR3 is CASSLWRSNEKLFF. The CDR3 DNA reads TGCGCCAGCAGCTTGTGGCGGTCTAATGAAAAACTGTTTTTT. This rearrangement joins TRBV5-1 to TRBJ1-4; D remains unclear. Trimming took 1 base from V and 3 from J, leaving 7 bases between them. From germline, CDR1 is SGHRS and CDR2 YFSETQ. This CDR3 has 14 residues.

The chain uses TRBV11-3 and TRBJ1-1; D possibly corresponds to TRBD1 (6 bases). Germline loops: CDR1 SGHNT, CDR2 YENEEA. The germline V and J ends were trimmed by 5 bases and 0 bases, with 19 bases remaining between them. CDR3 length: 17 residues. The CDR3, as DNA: TGTGCCAGCAGCCCAAGGGGGGGCTCAAGCATGAACACTGAAGCTTTCTTT. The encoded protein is CASSPRGGSSMNTEAFF. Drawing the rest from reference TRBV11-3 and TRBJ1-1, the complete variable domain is EAGVVQSPRYKIIEKKQPVAFWCNPISGHNTLYWYLQNLGQGPELLIRYENEEAVDDSQLPKDRFSAERLKGVDSTLKIQPAELGDSAVYLCASSPRGGSSMNTEAFFGQGTRLTVV.

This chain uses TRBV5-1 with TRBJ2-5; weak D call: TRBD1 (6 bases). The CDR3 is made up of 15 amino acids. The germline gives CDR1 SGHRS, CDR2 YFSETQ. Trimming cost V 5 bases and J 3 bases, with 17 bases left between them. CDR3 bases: TGCGCCAGCAGTGATACCGGGACACCCGAAGAGACCCAGTACTTC. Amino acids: CASSDTGTPEETQYF.

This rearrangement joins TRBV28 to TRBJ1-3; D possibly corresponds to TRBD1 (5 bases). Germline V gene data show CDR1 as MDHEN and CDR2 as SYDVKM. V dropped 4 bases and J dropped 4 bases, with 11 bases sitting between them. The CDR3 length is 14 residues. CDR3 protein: CASSSDMGGNTIYF. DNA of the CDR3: TGTGCCAGCAGTTCGGACATGGGGGGAAACACCATATATTTT.

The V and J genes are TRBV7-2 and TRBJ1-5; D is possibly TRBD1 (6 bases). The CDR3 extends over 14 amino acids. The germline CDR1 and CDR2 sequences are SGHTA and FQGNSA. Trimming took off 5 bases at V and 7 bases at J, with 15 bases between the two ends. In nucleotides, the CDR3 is TGTGCCAGCAGCCTCCGGGGGGGCGAACAGCCCCAGCATTTT. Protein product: CASSLRGGEQPQHF.

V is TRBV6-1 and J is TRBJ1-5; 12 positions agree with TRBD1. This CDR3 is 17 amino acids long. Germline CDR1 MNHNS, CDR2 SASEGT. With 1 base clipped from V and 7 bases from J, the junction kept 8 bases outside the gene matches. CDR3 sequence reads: CASSEVPGQGAEQPQHF. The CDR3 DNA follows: TGTGCCAGCAGTGAAGTGCCGGGACAGGGGGCTGAGCAGCCCCAGCATTTT.

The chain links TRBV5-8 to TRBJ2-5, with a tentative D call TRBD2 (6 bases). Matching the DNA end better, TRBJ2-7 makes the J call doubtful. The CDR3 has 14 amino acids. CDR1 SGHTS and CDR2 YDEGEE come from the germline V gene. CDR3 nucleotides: TGTGCCAGCAGCTTCGAGGAGGGCCTGTACGAGCAGTACTTC. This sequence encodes CASSFEEGLYEQYF.

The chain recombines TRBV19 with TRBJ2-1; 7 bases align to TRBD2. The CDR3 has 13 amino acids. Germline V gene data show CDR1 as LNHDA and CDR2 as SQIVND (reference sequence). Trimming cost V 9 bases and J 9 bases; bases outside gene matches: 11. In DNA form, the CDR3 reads TGTGCCAGCAGCCTCGGCGGGAGCACTGAGCAGTTCTTC. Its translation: CASSLGGSTEQFF.

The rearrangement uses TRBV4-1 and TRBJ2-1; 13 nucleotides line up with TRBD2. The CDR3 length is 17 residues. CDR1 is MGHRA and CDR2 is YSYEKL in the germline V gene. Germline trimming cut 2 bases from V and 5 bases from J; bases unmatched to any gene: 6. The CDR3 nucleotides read TGCGCCAGCAGCCAACCCCAGGGACTAGCGGGACACAATGAGCAGTTCTTC. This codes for CASSQPQGLAGHNEQFF.

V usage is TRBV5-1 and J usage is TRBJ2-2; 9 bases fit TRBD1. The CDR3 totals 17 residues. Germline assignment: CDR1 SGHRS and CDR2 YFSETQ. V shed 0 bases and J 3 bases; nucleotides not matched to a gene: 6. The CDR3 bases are TGCGCCAGCAGCTTGGTGTCAACAGGGGGCCACACCGGGGAGCTGTTTTTT. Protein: CASSLVSTGGHTGELFF.

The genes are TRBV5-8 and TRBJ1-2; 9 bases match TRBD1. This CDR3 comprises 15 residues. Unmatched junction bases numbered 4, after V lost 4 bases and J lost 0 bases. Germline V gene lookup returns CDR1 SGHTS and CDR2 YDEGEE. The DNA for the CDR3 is TGTGCCAGCAGCCCTTGGACAGGGGCTAACTATGGCTACACCTTC. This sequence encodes CASSPWTGANYGYTF. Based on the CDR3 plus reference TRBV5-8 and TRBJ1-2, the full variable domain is EAGVTQSPTHLIKTRGQQATLRCSPISGHTSVYWYQQALGLGLQFLLWYDEGEERNRGNFPPRFSGRQFPNYSSELNVNALELEDSALYLCASSPWTGANYGYTFGSGTRLTVV.

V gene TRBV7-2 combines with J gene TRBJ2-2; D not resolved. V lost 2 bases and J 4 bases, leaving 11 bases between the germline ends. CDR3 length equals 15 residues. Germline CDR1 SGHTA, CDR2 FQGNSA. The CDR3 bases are TGTGCCAGCAGCTTATATGGGTCGGGCACCGGGGAGCTGTTTTTT. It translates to CASSLYGSGTGELFF.

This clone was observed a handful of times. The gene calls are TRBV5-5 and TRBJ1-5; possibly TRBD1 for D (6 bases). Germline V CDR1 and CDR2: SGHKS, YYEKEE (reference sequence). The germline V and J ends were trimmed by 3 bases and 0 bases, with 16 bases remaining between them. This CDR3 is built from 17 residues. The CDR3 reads CASSSGHPSYSNQPQHF. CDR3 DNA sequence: TGTGCCAGCAGCTCGGGACACCCTTCATATAGCAATCAGCCCCAGCATTTT.

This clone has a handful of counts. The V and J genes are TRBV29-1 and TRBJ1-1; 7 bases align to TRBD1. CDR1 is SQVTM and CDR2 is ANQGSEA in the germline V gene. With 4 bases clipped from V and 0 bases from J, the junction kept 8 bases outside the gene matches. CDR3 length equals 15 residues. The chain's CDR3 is CSVGQGWGMNTEAFF. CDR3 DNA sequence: TGCAGCGTTGGACAGGGTTGGGGGATGAACACTGAAGCTTTCTTT.

This chain's CDR3 is CASSLGGFEQYF. For the CDR3, the DNA is TGTGCCAGCAGCTTAGGGGGCTTCGAGCAGTACTTC. The V and J genes are TRBV13 and TRBJ2-7; unclear D gene. The length of the CDR3 is 12 residues. The germline gives CDR1 PRHDT, CDR2 FYEKMQ (reference sequence). V was trimmed by 0 bases and J by 6 bases, leaving 6 bases between them.

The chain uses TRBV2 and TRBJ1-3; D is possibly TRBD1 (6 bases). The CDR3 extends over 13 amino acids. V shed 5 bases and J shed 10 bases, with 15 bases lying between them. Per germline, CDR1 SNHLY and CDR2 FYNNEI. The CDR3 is CASSRTARGTIYF. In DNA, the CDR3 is TGTGCCAGCAGTCGGACAGCGAGGGGTACCATATATTTT.

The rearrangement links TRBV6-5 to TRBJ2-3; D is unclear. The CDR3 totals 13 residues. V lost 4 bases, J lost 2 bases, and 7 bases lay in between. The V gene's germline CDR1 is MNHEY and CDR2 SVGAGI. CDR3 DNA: TGTGCCAGCAGTTGGAGCAACACAGATACGCAGTATTTT. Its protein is CASSWSNTDTQYF.

CDR3 sequence reads: CASSLGGAGTEAFF. CDR3 coding DNA: TGTGCCAGCAGCTTAGGCGGGGCGGGCACTGAAGCTTTCTTT. This chain uses TRBV7-6 with TRBJ1-1, with D possibly TRBD1 on 5 matching bases. This CDR3 is 14 amino acids long. The germline V gene has CDR1 SGHVS and CDR2 FNYEAQ. Trimming shortened V by 1 base and J by 4 bases, and 10 bases separated the two germline ends. The full variable domain, with the rest looked up from reference TRBV7-6 and TRBJ1-1, is GAGVSQSPRYKVTKRGQDVALRCDPISGHVSLYWYRQALGQGPEFLTYFNYEAQQDKSGLPNDRFSAERPEGSISTLTIQRTEQRDSAMYRCASSLGGAGTEAFFGQGTRLTVV.

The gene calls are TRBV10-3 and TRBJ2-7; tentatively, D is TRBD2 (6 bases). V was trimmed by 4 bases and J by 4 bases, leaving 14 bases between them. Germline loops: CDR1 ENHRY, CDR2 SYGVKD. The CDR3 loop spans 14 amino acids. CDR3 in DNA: TGTGCCATCAGTGGAACCGGGACTCCATACGAGCAGTACTTC. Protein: CAISGTGTPYEQYF.

CDR3 amino acids: CASSWGGLRWETQYF. The DNA of the CDR3 is TGTGCCAGCAGCTGGGGGGGTTTACGGTGGGAGACCCAGTACTTC. This rearrangement joins TRBV6-5 to TRBJ2-5, with 7 positions matching TRBD2. The CDR3 loop spans 15 amino acids. Germline CDR1 and CDR2: MNHEY and SVGAGI. With V trimmed by 6 bases and J by 5 bases, 12 bases remained unmatched.

The chain's CDR3 is CASSARGLREGNTGELFF. For the CDR3, the DNA is TGTGCCAGCAGCGCCCGGGGGTTGCGGGAGGGCAACACCGGGGAGCTGTTTTTT. This chain connects TRBV4-2 to TRBJ2-2; TRBD2 matches 9 bases. Germline lookup yields CDR1 LGHNA and CDR2 YNFKEQ. J gave up 2 bases and V 5 bases, and 12 bases lay outside the gene matches. The CDR3 is 18 amino acids.

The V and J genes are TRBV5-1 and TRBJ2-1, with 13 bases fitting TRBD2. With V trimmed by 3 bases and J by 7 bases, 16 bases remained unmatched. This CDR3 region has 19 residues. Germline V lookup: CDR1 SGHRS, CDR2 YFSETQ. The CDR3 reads CASSSLKGLAGLKSNEQFF. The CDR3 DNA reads TGCGCCAGCAGCTCTTTAAAGGGACTAGCGGGACTTAAAAGTAATGAGCAGTTCTTC.